Below, 9 T cell receptor beta chains from the same sample are listed, as sequenced in a study of early T cells in non-severe SARS-CoV-2 infection. One entry per CDR3 protein results from TCRdb running MiXCR on the 5' RACE reads. Of 85,000 to 100,000 distinct CDR3 sequences listed, 8% to 13% were seen once; the top ten hold approximately 5.3%. The sequenced sample was whole blood. The receptors shown here come from an adult who was a healthcare worker with PCR-confirmed SARS-CoV-2 infection or an uninfected control (not recorded which).

V and J are TRBV10-1 and TRBJ1-6; perhaps TRBD1 as D (6 bases). Looked up from germline, CDR1 is WNHNN and CDR2 is SYGVQD (reference sequence). The V end was cut by 6 bases, the J end by 8 bases, with 11 bases between. CDR3 length: 13 amino acids. CDR3 loop: CASREPGDSPLHF. The CDR3 DNA follows: TGCGCCAGCAGGGAGCCAGGGGATTCACCCCTCCACTTT.

The chain recombines TRBV20-1 with TRBJ2-3; D may be TRBD2 (5 bases). This CDR3 has 15 amino acids. CDR1 DFQATT and CDR2 SNEGSKA come from the germline V gene (reference sequence). Between the trimmed V and J ends, which lost 3 bases and 1 base, there was a span of 14 bases. The CDR3 sequence: CSARSPLGGTDTQYF. The DNA of the CDR3 is TGCAGTGCTAGGTCCCCACTAGGAGGCACAGATACGCAGTATTTT.

This clonotype was picked up a small number of times. V and J are TRBV12-3 or TRBV12-4 and TRBJ2-6; either TRBD1 or TRBD2 may supply D (6 bases each). Trimming shortened V by 7 bases and J by 4 bases, and 17 bases separated the two germline ends. CDR3 length: 16 amino acids. The chain's CDR3 is CASTLRGASGANVLTF. CDR3 DNA sequence: TGTGCCAGCACCCTTAGGGGGGCAAGCGGGGCCAACGTCCTGACTTTC.

This clonotype has a count of ten or more. The genes are TRBV7-9 and TRBJ2-5; tentatively, D is TRBD1 (5 bases). Looked up from germline, CDR1 is SEHNR and CDR2 is FQNEAQ (reference sequence). Trimming left V 0 bases short and J 3 bases short, with 8 bases between. This CDR3 is built from 14 residues. Here the CDR3 reads CASSLAPREETQYF. The CDR3 DNA reads TGTGCCAGCAGCTTAGCGCCCAGGGAAGAGACCCAGTACTTC.

This clonotype was counted many times. The chain is built from TRBV7-6 and TRBJ1-6; D uncertain. This CDR3 comprises 17 residues. Germline V gene data show CDR1 as SGHVS and CDR2 as FNYEAQ. The germline V and J ends were trimmed by 1 base and 3 bases, with 13 bases remaining between them. CDR3 protein: CASSLVAGGLYNSPLHF. CDR3 DNA sequence: TGTGCCAGCAGCTTAGTGGCGGGCGGGCTCTATAATTCACCCCTCCACTTT.

The sample holds many counts of this clonotype. This chain links TRBV29-1 with TRBJ1-1, with no clear D. The CDR3 runs 11 residues. Germline V gene lookup returns CDR1 SQVTM and CDR2 ANQGSEA. Trimming removed 7 bases from V and 2 bases from J, with 8 bases in between. CDR3 region: CSASVNTEAFF. The CDR3, as DNA: TGCAGCGCCTCAGTAAACACTGAAGCTTTCTTT.

The table lists this clonotype with many counts. This chain uses TRBV30 with TRBJ2-7; TRBD1 is a possible D gene (7 bases). Trimming left V 3 bases short and J 4 bases short, with 13 bases between. Germline CDR1 GTSNPN, CDR2 SVGIG (reference sequence). The CDR3 has 13 residues. The CDR3 DNA reads as TGTGCCTGGAGGAGCAGGGGGGCATACGAGCAGTACTTC. This translates into CAWRSRGAYEQYF.

Only a few counts were recorded for this clonotype. V usage is TRBV7-3 and J usage is TRBJ2-3, with D perhaps given as TRBD1 or TRBD2 (5 bases each). The length of the CDR3 is 16 residues. Germline assignment: CDR1 SGHTA and CDR2 FQGTGA. V gave up 5 bases and J gave up 0 bases, with 15 bases separating them. As DNA, the CDR3 is TGTGCCAGCAGCCCCGGGACGGCGACTAGCACAGATACGCAGTATTTT. It translates to CASSPGTATSTDTQYF.

This clonotype was observed many times. The V gene is TRBV12-3 or TRBV12-4, the J gene TRBJ1-1, with 7 bases lining up with TRBD1. J gave up 7 bases and V 3 bases, and 11 bases lay outside the gene matches. CDR3 length: 15 residues. CDR3 DNA: TGTGCCAGCAGTTTCGTATTCAGGACAGGTTATGAAGCTTTCTTT. This translates into CASSFVFRTGYEAFF.